The entry below describes one TCR beta chain. The antigen is undetermined. Previously described methods and listed TCR primers were used for bulk TCR libraries. TCRdb re-called the PCR reads through MiXCR, storing one row per CDR3 protein. The repertoire includes 300,000 to 400,000 distinct CDR3 sequences, about 23% of them detected once, and about 0.73% sits in the top ten. Trimming removed 1 base at V and 6 bases at J, with 12 bases between. This CDR3 is 14 amino acids long. Germline values: CDR1 SGHVS, CDR2 FNYEAQ. The data are from a study of molecular identifiers for immune sequencing clone quantification. Findings and caveats of the study: Spike-in Jurkat TCR RNA from a single cell reportedly registered among 950,000 or so naive cells.

Researchers sorted naive CD8 T cells as cells that were CD8+CD4-CCR7+CD45RA+. The sequenced sample was naive CD8+ T cells from blood, with Jurkat cell RNA spiked in. The subset was: FACS-sorted CD8+CD4-CCR7+CD45RA+ naive T cells. This receptor was obtained from a human donor in good health. Some libraries in this study had Jurkat cell RNA spiked in. This rearrangement joins TRBV7-6 to TRBJ1-1, with D perhaps matching TRBD1 (6 bases). This CDR3 reads CASSLEGGSSEAFF. DNA of the CDR3: TGTGCCAGCAGCTTAGAGGGGGGGTCGTCTGAAGCTTTCTTT.